The T cell receptor beta chain under discussion was sequenced for a study of T cells in Graves' hyperthyroidism and ophthalmopathy. Study-wide points: Model-based prediction identified ophthalmopathy a median around 6.7 months prior to its onset.

The source material, RNA transcripts, was used to amplify TCR beta CDR3 regions. Carried out on the TCR CDR3, a first-round RT-PCR used the HTBI primer set. TCRdb independently ran MiXCR on the multiplex PCR reads; one entry per CDR3 protein. The data contain approximately 640,000 distinct CDR3 sequences, 40% to 55% of them singletons. A patient was excluded if there was uncontrolled infection, other autoimmune disease, pregnancy or lactation. This CDR3 comprises 14 residues. Deletions cut 5 bases from V and 8 bases from J, with 15 bases between. Per germline, CDR1 SNHLY and CDR2 FYNNEI. Details on this clonotype: The antigen is unknown.

Sequencing was carried out using peripheral blood or thyroid tissue (not recorded which). This sequence was found in an adult man with Graves' disease, either hyperthyroidism or ophthalmopathy (not recorded which). The rearrangement links TRBV2 to TRBJ1-4; D is uncertain. The CDR3 region has the DNA TGTGCCAGCAGTTTAGCCGGGCCCGTCGAAAAACTGTTTTTT. This encodes CASSLAGPVEKLFF.